These 10 T cell receptor beta chains were sequenced from one sample in a study of blood T cell repertoires in COVID-19 (dated by TCRdb to between 2020 and 2021). Libraries were constructed by the immunoSEQ multiplex PCR assay. Entries here come from immuneACCESS through TCRdb and include only in-frame sequences with V and J called. Some clones fail to appear in such tables; in the studies checked, an unresolved V gene covers under half of the shortfall, and the cause of the remainder is unknown. A total of about 81,000 clones appear in this sample, roughly 80% of them only once. The ten biggest clones cover around 13% of the sample. The sample comprised peripheral blood. These receptor sequences come from a human donor in a cohort sampled during active COVID-19.

The rearrangement joins TRBV9 to TRBJ2-2, with a weak D call TRBD1 (6 bases). In germline, CDR1 is SGDLS, CDR2 YYNGEE. The CDR3 totals 16 residues. Deletions cut 3 bases from V and 6 bases from J, with 18 bases between. The CDR3 bases are TGTGCCAGCAGCGCCGAGCCGAGGGGGTCTGCCGGGGAGCTGTTTTTT. It encodes CASSAEPRGSAGELFF.

The chain links TRBV9 to TRBJ2-5; the D is unclear. Germline CDR1 is SGDLS and CDR2 is YYNGEE. This CDR3 contains 15 residues. Trimming shortened V by 0 bases and J by 0 bases, and 9 bases separated the two germline ends. CDR3 loop: CASSVAGTNQETQYF. CDR3 in DNA: TGTGCCAGCAGCGTAGCTGGTACAAACCAAGAGACCCAGTACTTC.

The chain has TRBV4-1 and TRBJ2-6; D is ambiguous. Germline V lookup: CDR1 MGHRA, CDR2 YSYEKL. Between the trimmed V and J ends, which lost 0 bases and 0 bases, there was a span of 6 bases. The CDR3 is 16 residues long. CDR3: CASSQDESSGANVLTF. CDR3 coding DNA: TGCGCCAGCAGCCAAGATGAGAGCTCTGGGGCCAACGTCCTGACTTTC.

This clone turned up a few times. The chain carries TRBV15 and TRBJ1-5, with unresolved D. The germline V gene has CDR1 LNHNV and CDR2 YYDKDF (reference sequence). V dropped 0 bases and J dropped 3 bases, with 9 bases sitting between them. CDR3 size: 15 residues. In DNA, the CDR3 is TGTGCCACCAGCAGAGATCTTAGTGCCAATCAGCCCCAGCATTTT. Encoded protein: CATSRDLSANQPQHF.

The genes are TRBV5-6 and TRBJ2-7; a weak D match, TRBD1 (5 bases). Trimming shortened V by 2 bases and J by 3 bases, and 15 bases separated the two germline ends. There are 15 residues in the CDR3. CDR1 is SGHDT, CDR2 YYEEEE, per germline. The CDR3 loop is CASSFRQLGSYEQYF. The CDR3 region has the DNA TGTGCCAGCAGCTTTCGACAGCTAGGTAGCTACGAGCAGTACTTC.

The V and J genes are TRBV7-9 and TRBJ1-2; 9 bases agree with TRBD1. This CDR3 region has 13 residues. Germline trimming cut 5 bases from V and 4 bases from J; bases unmatched to any gene: 2. CDR1 is SEHNR, CDR2 FQNEAQ, per germline (reference sequence). The CDR3: CASSTTGGYGYTF. For the CDR3, the DNA is TGTGCCAGCAGCACGACAGGGGGCTATGGCTACACCTTC.

The CDR3 spells CASSSPQGFGEQFF. In DNA form, the CDR3 reads TGTGCCAGCAGCTCCCCACAGGGGTTCGGTGAGCAGTTCTTC. The rearrangement links TRBV7-6 to TRBJ2-1; 7 nucleotides match TRBD1. Per germline, CDR1 SGHVS and CDR2 FNYEAQ. V dropped 4 bases and J dropped 9; count of bases not matched to a gene: 9. This CDR3 has 14 amino acids.

The rearrangement uses TRBV6-4 and TRBJ2-3, with 8 bases lining up with TRBD2. V shed 5 bases and J 0 bases; nucleotides not matched to a gene: 4. CDR1 is MRHNA and CDR2 is SNTAGT in the germline V gene. The CDR3 is 15 residues long. The DNA for the CDR3 is TGTGCCAGCAGTAGTAGCGGGGAGAGCACAGATACGCAGTATTTT. Translating it yields CASSSSGESTDTQYF.

This clone was recorded only once. The V call is TRBV7-9, the J call TRBJ2-3, with 7 bases matching TRBD1. Looked up from germline, CDR1 is SEHNR and CDR2 is FQNEAQ (reference sequence). V shed 10 bases and J 2 bases; nucleotides not matched to a gene: 9. The CDR3 has 14 residues. Here the CDR3 DNA reads TGTGCCACCACAGGGGCAGGGTCCACAGATACGCAGTATTTT. Translation: CATTGAGSTDTQYF. Full variable domain (rest looked up from reference TRBV7-9 and TRBJ2-3): DTGVSQNPRHKITKRGQNVTFRCDPISEHNRLYWYRQTLGQGPEFLTYFQNEAQLEKSRLLSDRFSAERPKGSFSTLEIQRTEQGDSAMYLCATTGAGSTDTQYFGPGTRLTVL.

The chain recombines TRBV28 with TRBJ2-2, with 7 bases lining up with TRBD1. V shed 8 bases and J 0 bases; nucleotides not matched to a gene: 6. CDR1 is MDHEN and CDR2 is SYDVKM in the germline V gene. This CDR3 is built from 15 residues. The CDR3 DNA follows: TGTGCCAGCGGGGGACAGAGGACGAACACCGGGGAGCTGTTTTTT. Protein sequence: CASGGQRTNTGELFF.